These T cell receptor beta chains were read from a single sample in a study of shared clonotypes between healthy human individuals. Measured with immunoSEQ multiplex PCR; TCRdb has only the in-frame clones, and not every one. In the table there are more than 600,000 clones, approximately 90% of which are singletons. The sequenced material came from naive CD8+ T cells sorted from blood. The receptor source for this set is a man aged 25-40 years in good health. Both conserved end residues are part of each CDR3. A D gene is named only where the DNA matches it firmly. A clone size is listed for some rows: how often the clone was seen (once, few, many), or a class if it is expanded.

j_call v_call d_call clone_size cdr3_aa cdr3_nt
TRBJ2-3 TRBV6-5 . once CASSYGITDTQYF TGTGCCAGCAGTTACGGGATCACAGATACGCAGTATTTT
TRBJ2-1 TRBV7-2 TRBD2 . CASSTSGTSSYNEQFF TGTGCCAGCAGCACTAGCGGGACGAGCTCCTACAATGAGCAGTTCTTC
TRBJ2-7 TRBV20-1 . . CSARLSYEQYF TGCAGTGCTAGGTTATCCTACGAGCAGTACTTC
TRBJ2-1 TRBV5-1 . . CASSLQEDNEQFF TGCGCCAGCAGCTTACAGGAGGACAATGAGCAGTTCTTC
TRBJ2-3 TRBV5-1 . . CASSLAVGTDTQYF TGCGCCAGCAGCTTGGCAGTGGGCACAGATACGCAGTATTTT
TRBJ2-1 TRBV7-9 TRBD2 . CASSVSGSSTDEQFF TGTGCCAGCAGCGTAAGCGGGAGTAGTACGGATGAGCAGTTCTTC
TRBJ2-1 TRBV10-2 TRBD2 . CATLGGGEQFF TGCGCCACCCTTGGGGGGGGTGAGCAGTTCTTC
TRBJ1-2 TRBV4-1 . . CASSSRGPQQGNYGYTF TGCGCCAGCAGCTCACGGGGTCCCCAGCAGGGTAACTATGGCTACACCTTC
TRBJ1-4 TRBV6-1 . once CASSEERNGPPGKLFF TGTGCCAGCAGTGAAGAAAGAAACGGACCCCCGGGAAAACTGTTTTTT
TRBJ2-2 TRBV15 . . CATSRDSTPELFF TGTGCCACCAGCAGAGATTCTACTCCAGAGCTGTTTTTT
TRBJ2-1 TRBV27 . . CASSFDYNEQFF TGTGCCAGCAGTTTTGACTACAATGAGCAGTTCTTC
TRBJ2-3 TRBV5-4 . . CASTRELSTDTQYF TGTGCCAGCACCCGGGAGCTGAGCACAGATACGCAGTATTTT
TRBJ1-2 TRBV5-5 . . CASSLAGDYGYTF TGTGCCAGCAGCTTGGCAGGGGACTATGGCTACACCTTC
TRBJ1-1 TRBV7-9 TRBD1 once CASSGTGGEGTEAFF TGTGCCAGCAGCGGGACAGGGGGCGAGGGGACTGAAGCTTTCTTT
TRBJ2-3 TRBV5-1 TRBD1 . CASSPGTGLADTQYF TGCGCCAGCAGCCCAGGGACAGGGTTGGCAGATACGCAGTATTTT
TRBJ2-5 TRBV28 . . CASSAPPDGLGETQYF TGTGCCAGCAGCGCCCCTCCCGACGGTCTGGGGGAGACCCAGTACTTC